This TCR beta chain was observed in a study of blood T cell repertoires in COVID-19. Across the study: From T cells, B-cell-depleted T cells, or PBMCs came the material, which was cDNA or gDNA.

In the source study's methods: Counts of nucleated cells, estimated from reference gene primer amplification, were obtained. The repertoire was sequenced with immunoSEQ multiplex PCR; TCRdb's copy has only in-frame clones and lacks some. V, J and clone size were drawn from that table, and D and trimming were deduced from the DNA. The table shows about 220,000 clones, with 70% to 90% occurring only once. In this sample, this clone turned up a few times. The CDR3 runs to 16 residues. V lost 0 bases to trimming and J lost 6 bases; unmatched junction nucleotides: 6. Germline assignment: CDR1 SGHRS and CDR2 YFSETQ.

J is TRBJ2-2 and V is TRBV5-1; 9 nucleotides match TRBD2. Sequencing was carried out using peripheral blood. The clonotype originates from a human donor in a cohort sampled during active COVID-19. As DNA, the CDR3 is TGCGCCAGCAGCTTGGAGCTAGCGGGGCAGTCCGGGGAGCTGTTTTTT. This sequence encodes CASSLELAGQSGELFF. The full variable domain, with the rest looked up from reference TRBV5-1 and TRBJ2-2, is KAGVTQTPRYLIKTRGQQVTLSCSPISGHRSVSWYQQTPGQGLQFLFEYFSETQRNKGNFPGRFSGRQFSNSRSEMNVSTLELGDSALYLCASSLELAGQSGELFFGEGSRLTVL.